The text below deals with one T cell receptor beta chain. Self-reported history from a screening survey and questionnaire set each donor's cohort. A COVID-19 case was met by exposed participants within 2 weeks before study entry. The sample comes from a study of blood T cell repertoires in COVID-19. Whole-study context: In each case, the material was cDNA or gDNA derived from T cells, B-cell-depleted T cells, or PBMCs.

Per the authors' pipeline: Nucleated cell counts were estimated from reference gene primer amplification. The assay was immunoSEQ multiplex PCR, and TCRdb's table has in-frame clones only and misses some. The DNA was the basis for D and trimming; V, J and clone size are from that table. Seen here are about 220,000 clones, around 82% observed once, and the top ten hold roughly 4.8%. Germline-derived CDR1 and CDR2 are MNHEY and SVGAGI. The CDR3 totals 15 residues. V gave up 5 bases and J gave up 0 bases; unmatched junction bases: 6. The TCR sequence derives from a woman in her forties or fifties who had been exposed to COVID-19. The chain recombines TRBV6-5 with TRBJ2-7, with TRBD2 matching 8 bases. The material sequenced was PBMCs or T cells enriched from blood (not recorded which). CDR3 nucleotides: TGTGCCAGCAGTCCGCGGGGGGCCATCTCCTACGAGCAGTACTTC. This codes for CASSPRGAISYEQYF.